This paragraph covers one TCR beta chain sequence. No antigen is known for it. Within one base of it there is no much larger clone, and no base qualities were kept. The library relied on the immunoSEQ multiplex PCR assay. The multiplex PCR relied on a mix of 60 forward primers for TCR Vbeta segments and 13 reverse primers for TCR Jbeta segments. Amplification of the CDR3 region of rearranged TCR beta genes was performed with a multiplex PCR assay on genomic DNA. On the Illumina HiSeq System, the amplified TCR beta libraries were sequenced as 87-base-pair reads. Concerning the study's data processing: A later analysis tallied roughly 76 million unique TCR beta chains across the 666 repertoires, and about 12 million of those chains were shared by two or more donors. To remove PCR and sequencing errors, raw reads were error-corrected and collapsed into unique sequences using a nearest-neighbor algorithm that merged closely related sequences. V, D and J gene segments were assigned by aligning CDR3 sequences to IMGT reference sequences. For a sequence to be retained, at least a six-nucleotide match to both a V gene segment and a J gene segment was required. A rearrangement counted as productive if the CDR3 had no stop codons and remained in frame with V and J, and every other rearrangement counted as non-productive. CDR3 was defined by IMGT convention, running from the second conserved V-encoded cysteine to the conserved J-encoded phenylalanine. Sequences without an unambiguous match to a single V gene segment were excluded from the earlier analysis of about 630 of the donors. An earlier analysis of several hundred of the donors classified V segments as functional when productive rearrangements were above 56.7% and as segregating when the standard deviation between donors was above 5%. A statistical classification framework was built for diagnosing cytomegalovirus status from the catalog of TCR beta chain sequences. In a later analysis, V and J genes were assigned by comparing TCR nucleotide sequences against IMGT/GENE-DB human TR gene sequences. Using the TCRdist pipeline, a later analysis assigned CDR3 sequences along with most-parsimonious VDJ recombination scenarios. In a later analysis, every TCR beta chain was defined by the combination of its CDR3 amino acid sequence and its V-gene family, and reads without a unique V-gene family were dropped. As a way to deal with suspected cross-contamination and a sequencing artifact, a later analysis dropped 500 to 700 nucleotide sequences that were highly shared and had low generation probability. For each public chain, a later analysis derived a clonal expansion index from normalized ranks of inferred template counts within each repertoire. In a later analysis, generation probabilities were computed with a VDJ recombination model fitted to out-of-frame rearrangements, and the resulting probabilities were checked against IGoR. A later analysis scored TCR-TCR, TCR-HLA and TCR-CMV co-occurrence with hypergeometric tests, applying a repertoire-size bias correction to TCR pairs. To estimate false discovery rates, a later analysis permuted the HLA or CMV assignments 20 times. In a later analysis, co-occurring TCRs were grouped with DBSCAN, and TCRdist sequence similarity was added when clustering was performed within HLA-allele-positive subsets. Repertoires with fewer than 30,000 or more than 120,000 public chains, plus five repertoires with anomalous nucleotide sharing, were excluded from co-occurrence clustering. Held by TCRdb, this immuneACCESS table contains in-frame sequences only and omits some clones. Under half of the omission traces to an unresolved V gene where checked; the cause of the rest is unknown. V and J calls and clone size are given by that table; D and trimming were obtained from the DNA. Counted in this sample were more than 200,000 clones; over 60% of them appeared once. The ten largest account for approximately 1.8% of the sample.

The data belong to a study of cytomegalovirus exposure and HLA in healthy donors (dated by TCRdb to 2015 to 2018). Looking at the study overall: An earlier analysis of roughly 570 of the donors reported 276 Gb of sequence data and 95 million to 130 million unique TCR beta sequences obtained from about 179 million T cells. An early release covering over 500 HLA-typed donors comprised 300 to 350 gigabases of sequencing data and roughly 86 million unique TCR sequences. Among the roughly 400 genotyped donors, approximately 82% belonged to the genetic ancestry cluster associated with self-reported Caucasian donors. The study aimed to test whether signatures of past pathogen exposure could be identified by cataloging public T cell receptors. The study used immunosequencing to profile the T cell repertoires of several hundred subjects and linked those repertoires to cytomegalovirus serostatus. In addition to the first cohort of approximately 650 subjects, a separate validation cohort of approximately 130 different subjects was used. To predict cytomegalovirus infection status, the study brought together high-throughput TCR immunosequencing, statistical association of individual TCRs with disease status, and machine learning. A later analysis re-examined previously published TCR beta repertoires from about 670 donors and added high-resolution HLA genotyping to investigate patterns of TCR occurrence. Rather than drawing on any new phenotypic data, the later analysis identified candidate immune exposures from TCR beta sequences and the way those sequences occurred across donors. In an earlier analysis of 587 of the donors, high-throughput TCR beta sequencing was used to judge whether each TCR beta V gene segment behaved as functional or pseudogenic. Donor age, sex, ethnicity and CMV serostatus were compiled alongside the repertoire data. In a later genetic analysis, genome-wide SNP genotypes for about 65% of the 666 donors were used, and that subset was treated as a discovery cohort. All discovery cohort repertoires had been generated using a single sequencing platform. Both class I and class II loci were covered by HLA typing, at four-digit resolution. Typing coverage varied by locus: about 629-640 donors for A, B, C, DRB1 and DQB1; approximately 560 for DQA1; 606 for DPA1; 450 to 480 for DPB1. Because of strong linkage in the cohort, roughly five DR-DQ haplotypes were treated as single units for association and clustering. Among almost 400 genotyped donors of the cohort, an average of approximately 250,000 unique TCR beta nucleotide sequences were sequenced per donor, roughly 18% of them non-productive.

General study outcomes and caveats: Correlated functional status among segregating V segments might reflect linkage disequilibrium, but an unknown experimental factor could not be ruled out. According to a later analysis, most CMV-associated TCR beta chains appeared to be HLA-restricted, and the HLA associations seemed to be driven largely by CMV exposure. Because HLA typing was missing for some donors at each locus, association tests included only the typed subset. A few of the identified cytomegalovirus-associated TCR beta chains were confirmed in vitro to be specific for cytomegalovirus antigens. Assigning TCR associations to individual alleles was difficult when HLA alleles, especially DR and DQ, strongly co-occurred. The authors suggested that the approach could potentially be extended to other disease states and immunological phenotypes. A later genetic analysis associated a missense DCLRE1C variant with V-gene and J-gene trimming of TCR beta chains, and an independent cohort replicated the association. Most TCR sequences were seen in very few donors, while some public TCRs were found in many individuals. CMV serostatus was the only immune exposure information available for the cohort. According to a later analysis, TCR association rates differed among HLA loci, with DRB1 alleles showing the most associated TCRs and HLA-C alleles showing the fewest. The earlier analysis of approximately 540 of the donors excluded approximately 15 rarely observed V segments, including chromosome 9 orphons, because counts were too low. An earlier analysis of roughly 570 of the donors showed that most TCR beta V segments appeared in productive rearrangements either about 90% or about 30% of the time, which broadly matched IMGT annotations. According to a later analysis, parvovirus B19, influenza, CMV and Epstein-Barr virus appeared linked to several top co-occurrence clusters. A group of highly shared sequence variants was considered likely to be a technical artifact of the sequencing pipeline. In a later analysis, HLA-associated TCR beta chains showed more clonal expansion and lower generation probabilities than non-associated chains that were equally common. The study gave a list of 150 to 200 TCR beta chains associated with cytomegalovirus. According to a later genetic analysis, donors in an Asian-associated ancestry cluster had fewer N-insertions in productive TCRs than the approximately 670-donor mean. The cohort was sequenced for TCR beta chains only, and without alpha or paired-chain data the features that could be detected were limited. A further reported finding was that TCR beta sequences accurately predicted the HLA-A and HLA-B alleles for most subjects in the first cohort. The presence/absence analyses assumed that sequencing depth was roughly uniform across donors, and that assumption may not be true. The classifier was reported to diagnose cytomegalovirus status with high specificity and sensitivity in both the original cohort and the validation cohort. In a later analysis, 16,951 TCR beta sequences were associated with specific HLA alleles at a false discovery rate of 0.05. Because the 87-base-pair reads could not distinguish some IMGT-functional V segments, including TRBV6-2 and TRBV6-3, those segments were excluded.

The cohort comprised some 700 healthy bone marrow donors. Cohort members were all nominally healthy when sampled, although unrecorded immune exposures were likely present. The donor was CMV seronegative and belonged to the group of 350 to 400 seronegative cohort members. Each donor provided a peripheral blood sample, and peripheral blood mononuclear cells were used for TCR beta sequencing. The Qiagen DNeasy Blood Extraction Kit was used to extract genomic DNA from the blood cell samples. The CDR3 contains 16 residues, cysteine and phenylalanine counted. Of the read, only the CDR3 DNA is kept; its 48 bases are in frame from base 1. As encoded in the germline V gene, CDR1 is SGHRS while CDR2 is YFSETQ. The junction shows trimming of 4 bases on V and 3 bases on J, and the gene matches do not reach 5 bases of it.

The sequencing sample was made of PBMCs. This clonotype was obtained from a male donor in good health and CMV-seronegative. The rearrangement joined TRBV5-1 to TRBJ2-1; the junction holds 12 bases that match TRBD2. This receptor carries the CDR3 CASSASGLAGYNEQFF. The DNA sequence is as follows: TGCGCCAGCAGCGCGTCGGGACTAGCGGGCTACAATGAGCAGTTCTTC.